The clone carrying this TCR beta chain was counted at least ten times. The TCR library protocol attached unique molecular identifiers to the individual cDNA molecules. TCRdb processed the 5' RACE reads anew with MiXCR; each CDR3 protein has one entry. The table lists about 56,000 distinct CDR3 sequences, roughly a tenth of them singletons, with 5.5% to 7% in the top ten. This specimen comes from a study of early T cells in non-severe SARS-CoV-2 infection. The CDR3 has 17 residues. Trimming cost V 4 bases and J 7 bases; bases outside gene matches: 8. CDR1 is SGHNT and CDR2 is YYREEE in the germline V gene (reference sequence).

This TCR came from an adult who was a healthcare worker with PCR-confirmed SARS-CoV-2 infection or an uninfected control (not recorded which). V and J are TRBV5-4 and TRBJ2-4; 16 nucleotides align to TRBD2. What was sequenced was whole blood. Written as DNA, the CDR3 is TGTGCCAGCAGCCTGGGGACTAGCGGGAGGGCCATCAACATTCAGTACTTC. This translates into CASSLGTSGRAINIQYF.